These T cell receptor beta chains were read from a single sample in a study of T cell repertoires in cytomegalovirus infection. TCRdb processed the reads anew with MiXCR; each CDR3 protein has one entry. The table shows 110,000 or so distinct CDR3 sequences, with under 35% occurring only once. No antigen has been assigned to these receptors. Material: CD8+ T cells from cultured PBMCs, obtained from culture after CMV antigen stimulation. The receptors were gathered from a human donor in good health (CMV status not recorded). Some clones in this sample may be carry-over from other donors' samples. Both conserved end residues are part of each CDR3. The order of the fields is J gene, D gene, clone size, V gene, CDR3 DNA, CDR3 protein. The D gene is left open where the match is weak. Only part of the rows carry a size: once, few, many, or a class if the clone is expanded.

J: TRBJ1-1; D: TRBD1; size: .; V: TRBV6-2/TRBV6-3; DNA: TGTGCCAGCAGTTACTCGCGGACAGGCTCGTATGTCATCATGAACACTGAAGCTTTCTTT; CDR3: CASSYSRTGSYVIMNTEAFF
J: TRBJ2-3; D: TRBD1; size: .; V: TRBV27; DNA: TGTGCCAGTATATACAGGGGACGTAGCACAGATACGCAGTATTTT; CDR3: CASIYRGRSTDTQYF
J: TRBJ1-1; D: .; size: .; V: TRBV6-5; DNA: TGTGCCAGCAGAGAGGGGGGGGGTCCGATCCACTTT; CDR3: CASREGGGPIHF
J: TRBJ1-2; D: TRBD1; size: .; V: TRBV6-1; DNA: TGTGCCAGCAGTGAAGAAAGAACAGGGGGCGCGCCCTATGGCTACACCTTC; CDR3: CASSEERTGGAPYGYTF
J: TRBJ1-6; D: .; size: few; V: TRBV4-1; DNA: TGCGCCAGCAGCCAAGAGGGGCGGTTCCCCCTCCACTTT; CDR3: CASSQEGRFPLHF
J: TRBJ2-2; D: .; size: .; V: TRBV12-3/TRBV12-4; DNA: TGTGCCAGCAGTTCGAAGACGGATGTTTTAACCGGGGAGCTGTTTTTT; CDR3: CASSSKTDVLTGELFF
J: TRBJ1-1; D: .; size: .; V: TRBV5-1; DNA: TGCGCCAGCAGCTTGGATTTGGGGAGCAACACTGAAGCTTTCTTT; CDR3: CASSLDLGSNTEAFF
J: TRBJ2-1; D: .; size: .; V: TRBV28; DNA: TGTGCCAGCAGTCCCCCTTCCCTAGGCACCTACAATGAGCAGTTCTTC; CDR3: CASSPPSLGTYNEQFF
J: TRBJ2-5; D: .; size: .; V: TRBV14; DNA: TGTGCCAGCAGCCAAGATGACGGCGAGACCCAGTACTTC; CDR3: CASSQDDGETQYF
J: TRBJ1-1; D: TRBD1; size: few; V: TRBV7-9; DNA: TGTGCCAGCAGCGCCCAGACAGGGGGAGACACTGAAGCTTTCTTT; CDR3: CASSAQTGGDTEAFF
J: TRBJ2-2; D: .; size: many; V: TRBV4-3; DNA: TGCGCCAGCAGCCAAGAGAGCTTAGCCCCCCGGCGGGAGCTGTTTTTT; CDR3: CASSQESLAPRRELFF
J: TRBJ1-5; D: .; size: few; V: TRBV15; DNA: TGTGCCACCAGCGGGATAGGGGTCGGGCAGCCCCAGCATTTT; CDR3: CATSGIGVGQPQHF
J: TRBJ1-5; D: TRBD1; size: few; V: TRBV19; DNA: TGTGCCAGTAGTACCCGGACAGGAGTTAGCAATCAGCCCCAGCATTTT; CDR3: CASSTRTGVSNQPQHF
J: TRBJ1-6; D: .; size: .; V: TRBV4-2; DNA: TGTGCCAGCAGCCAGGCCGGTGGGGGCGAGAATTCACCCCTCCACTTT; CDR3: CASSQAGGGENSPLHF
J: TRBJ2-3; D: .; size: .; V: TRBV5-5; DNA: TGTGCCAGCAGCCTCCGGTGGGGGCCGGATACGCAGTATTTT; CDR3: CASSLRWGPDTQYF
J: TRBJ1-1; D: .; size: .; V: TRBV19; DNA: TGTGCCAGTACCAGGAACACTGAAGCTTTCTTT; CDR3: CASTRNTEAFF
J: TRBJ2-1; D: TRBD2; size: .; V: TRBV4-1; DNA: TGCGCCAGCAGCCAAGATGTAGCGGGGAGCTCCTACAATGAGCAGTTCTTC; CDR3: CASSQDVAGSSYNEQFF
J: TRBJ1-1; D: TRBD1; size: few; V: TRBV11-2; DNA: TGTGCCAGCAGGGATACCGGGACAGGGTTGAACACTGAAGCTTTCTTT; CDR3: CASRDTGTGLNTEAFF
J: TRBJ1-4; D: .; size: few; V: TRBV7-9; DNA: TGTGCCAGCAGCACAGGTGAAGAAAAACTGTTTTTT; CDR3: CASSTGEEKLFF
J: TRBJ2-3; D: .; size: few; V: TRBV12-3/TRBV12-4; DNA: TGTGCCAGCACCCAACTAGGGGAACATAGCACAGATACGCAGTATTTT; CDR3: CASTQLGEHSTDTQYF
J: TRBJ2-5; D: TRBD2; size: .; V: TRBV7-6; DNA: TGTGCCAGCAGCCCCGGGACTAGCGGGGCGGGAGAGACCCAGTACTTC; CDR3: CASSPGTSGAGETQYF
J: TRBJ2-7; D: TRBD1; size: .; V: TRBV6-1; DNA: TGTGCCAGCAGTGAAGGATGGGGCAGGGGGCCTTACGAGCAGTACTTC; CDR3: CASSEGWGRGPYEQYF
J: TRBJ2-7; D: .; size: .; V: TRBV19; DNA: TGTGCCAGTAGTGCCGGGACACACTACGAGCAGTACTTC; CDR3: CASSAGTHYEQYF
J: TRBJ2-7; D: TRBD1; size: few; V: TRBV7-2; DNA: TGTGCCAGCAGCTTAATCCCGGGACAGGTAGCCTACGAGCAGTACTTC; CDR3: CASSLIPGQVAYEQYF
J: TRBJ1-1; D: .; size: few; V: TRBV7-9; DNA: TGTGCCAGCAGCTCAACAGGTGACGGAAACACTGAAGCTTTCTTT; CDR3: CASSSTGDGNTEAFF
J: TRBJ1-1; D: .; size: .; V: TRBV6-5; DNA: TGTGCCAGCAGTTTTAATTTTCAGGGGAACACTGAAGCTTTCTTT; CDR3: CASSFNFQGNTEAFF
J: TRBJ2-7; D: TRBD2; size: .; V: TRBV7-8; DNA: TGTGCCAGCAGGCCGGGACGGGGGGGCTACGAGCAGTACTTC; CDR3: CASRPGRGGYEQYF
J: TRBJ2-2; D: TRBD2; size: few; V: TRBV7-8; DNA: TGTGCCAGCAGCTTAGACGGACTAGCGGGGGGGCCTTCGGACACCGGGGAGCTGTTTTTT; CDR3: CASSLDGLAGGPSDTGELFF
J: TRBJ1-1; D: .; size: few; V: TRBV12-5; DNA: TGTGCTAGTGGCCTCGGGCCGAGCACTGAAGCTTTCTTT; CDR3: CASGLGPSTEAFF
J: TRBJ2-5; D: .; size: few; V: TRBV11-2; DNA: TGTGCCAGCAGCTTAGAGAGGGGAGGCATACGGACCCAGTACTTC; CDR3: CASSLERGGIRTQYF
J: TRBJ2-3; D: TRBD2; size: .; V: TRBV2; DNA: TGTGCCAGCAGACTAGCGGGGGGGCTACCAGATACGCAGTATTTT; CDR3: CASRLAGGLPDTQYF
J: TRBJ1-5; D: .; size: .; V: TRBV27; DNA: TGTGCCAGCAGTTTCGGGACACATCAGCCCCAGCATTTT; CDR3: CASSFGTHQPQHF
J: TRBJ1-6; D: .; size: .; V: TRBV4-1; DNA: TGCGCCAGCAGCCAAGGGGCCGTCAGTGGTTCACCCCTCCACTTT; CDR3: CASSQGAVSGSPLHF
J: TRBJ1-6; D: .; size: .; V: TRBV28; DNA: TGTGCCGGCAGTTTTACCGGGACACGGGGGGATTCACCCCTCCACTTT; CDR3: CAGSFTGTRGDSPLHF
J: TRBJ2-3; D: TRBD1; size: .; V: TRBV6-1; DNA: TGTGCCAGCAGTGACCCCGGGGACAGGGGAAGCACAGATACGCAGTATTTT; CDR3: CASSDPGDRGSTDTQYF
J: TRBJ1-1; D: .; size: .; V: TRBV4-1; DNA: TGCGCCAGCAGGGACGCACCGATGAACACTGAAGCTTTCTTT; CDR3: CASRDAPMNTEAFF
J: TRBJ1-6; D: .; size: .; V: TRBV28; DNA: TGTGCCACAACAGGAACCGCTAATTCACCCCTCCACTTT; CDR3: CATTGTANSPLHF